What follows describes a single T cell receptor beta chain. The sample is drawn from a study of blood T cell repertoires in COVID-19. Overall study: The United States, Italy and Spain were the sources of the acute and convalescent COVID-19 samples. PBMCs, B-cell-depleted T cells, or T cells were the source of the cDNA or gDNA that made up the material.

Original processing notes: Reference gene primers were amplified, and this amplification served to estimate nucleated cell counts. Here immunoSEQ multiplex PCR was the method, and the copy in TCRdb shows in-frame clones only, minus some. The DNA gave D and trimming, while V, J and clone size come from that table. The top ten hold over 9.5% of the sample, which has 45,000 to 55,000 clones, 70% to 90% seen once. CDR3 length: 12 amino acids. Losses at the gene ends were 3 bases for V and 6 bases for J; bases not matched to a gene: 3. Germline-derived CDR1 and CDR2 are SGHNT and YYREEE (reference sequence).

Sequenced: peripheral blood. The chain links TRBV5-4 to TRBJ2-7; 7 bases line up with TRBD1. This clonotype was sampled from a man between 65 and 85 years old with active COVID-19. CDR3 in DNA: TGTGCCAGCAGCTCCTACAGGGGCGAGCAGTACTTC. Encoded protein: CASSSYRGEQYF.